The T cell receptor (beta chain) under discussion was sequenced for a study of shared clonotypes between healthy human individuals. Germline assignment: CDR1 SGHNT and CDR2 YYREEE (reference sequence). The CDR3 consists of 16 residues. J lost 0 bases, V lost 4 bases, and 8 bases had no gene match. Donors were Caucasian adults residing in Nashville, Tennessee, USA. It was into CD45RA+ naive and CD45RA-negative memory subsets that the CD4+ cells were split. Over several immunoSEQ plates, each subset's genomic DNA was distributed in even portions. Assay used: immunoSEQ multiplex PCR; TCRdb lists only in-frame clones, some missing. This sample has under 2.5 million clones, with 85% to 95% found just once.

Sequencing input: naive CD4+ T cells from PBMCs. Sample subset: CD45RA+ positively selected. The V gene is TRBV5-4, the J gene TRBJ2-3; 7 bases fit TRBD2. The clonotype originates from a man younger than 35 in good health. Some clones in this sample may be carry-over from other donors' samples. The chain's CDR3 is CASSDPKRGSTDTQYF. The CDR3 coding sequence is TGTGCCAGCAGCGACCCAAAGCGGGGTAGCACAGATACGCAGTATTTT.